A single sample is the source of the 17 T cell receptor beta chains below, sequenced in a study of glioma-infiltrating T cells. Amplification of TCR alpha and beta CDR3 regions from RNA used iRepertoire nested multiplex PCR. TCRdb independently ran MiXCR on the multiplex PCR reads; one entry per CDR3 protein. The sample contains about 400,000 distinct CDR3 sequences, 41% of which appear only once. The specimen sequenced was glioma tissue, nonneoplastic brain tissue, or PBMCs (not recorded which). The receptors derive from a human donor with low-grade glioma or glioblastoma, undergoing nonglioma brain surgery, or in good health (not recorded which).

This clonotype has ten or more counts. The chain has TRBV7-9 and TRBJ1-1, with 7 bases fitting TRBD1. V shed 5 bases, J shed 0 bases, and the junction held 6 bases outside the gene matches. Germline CDR1 reads SEHNR; CDR2 reads FQNEAQ (reference sequence). This CDR3 region has 15 residues. The CDR3 nucleotides read TGTGCCAGCAGCCCTTGGGACAGACTGAACACTGAAGCTTTCTTT. It encodes CASSPWDRLNTEAFF.

At least ten counts were recorded for this clonotype. The chain combines TRBV20-1 with TRBJ2-3; D unclear. The CDR3 spans 12 residues. Trimming cost V 3 bases and J 5 bases, with 9 bases left between them. From germline, CDR1 is DFQATT and CDR2 SNEGSKA (reference sequence). The chain's CDR3 is CSASFVRDTQYF. Written as DNA, the CDR3 is TGCAGTGCTAGTTTCGTTAGAGATACGCAGTATTTT.

This clonotype appeared a few times. This chain uses TRBV7-8 with TRBJ2-5; D remains unclear. CDR1 is SGHVS, CDR2 FQNEAQ, per germline. This CDR3 is built from 15 residues. Trimming took off 1 base at V and 5 bases at J, with 14 bases between the two ends. The CDR3 sequence is CASSLDWSPGETQYF. CDR3 coding DNA: TGTGCCAGCAGCTTAGACTGGAGTCCTGGGGAGACCCAGTACTTC.

Comment on this clonotype: A read error is possible here, since a much larger clone lies one base away. J is TRBJ1-1 and V is TRBV27; D unclear. The germline gives CDR1 MNHEY, CDR2 SMNVEV (reference sequence). Trimming took off 6 bases at V and 3 bases at J, with 14 bases between the two ends. The CDR3 consists of 14 residues. CDR3 in amino acids: CASSFQAGDTEAFF. The CDR3 DNA follows: TGTGCCAGCAGCTTCCAAGCGGGAGACACTGAAGCTTTCTTT.

The J gene is TRBJ2-3, the V gene TRBV7-2; D possibly matches TRBD1 or TRBD2 (5 bases each). Germline CDR1 SGHTA, CDR2 FQGNSA. The CDR3 loop spans 15 amino acids. Trimming removed 3 bases from V and 4 bases from J, with 14 bases in between. For the CDR3, the DNA is TGTGCCAGCAGCTTCTCCGGGATAGGGGCAGATACGCAGTATTTT. It yields the protein CASSFSGIGADTQYF.

About this clonotype itself: This may stem from a read error, because a much larger clone lies one nucleotide away. The J gene is TRBJ2-7, the V gene TRBV6-5; the D is unclear. This CDR3 is built from 15 residues. Germline V lookup: CDR1 MNHEY, CDR2 SVGAGI. The CDR3 DNA follows: TGTGCCAACAGTTACCTAGTTGGTAGGCCCTACGAGCAGTACTTC. Amino acids: CANSYLVGRPYEQYF.

This clonotype was seen at least ten times. V gene TRBV28 combines with J gene TRBJ1-5; D is ambiguous. Germline CDR1 is MDHEN and CDR2 is SYDVKM. Trimming shortened V by 5 bases and J by 6 bases, and 8 bases separated the two germline ends. The CDR3 totals 12 residues. The CDR3 region is CASSIEGQPQHF. The CDR3 DNA is TGTGCCAGCAGTATAGAGGGTCAGCCCCAGCATTTT.

CDR3 sequence (DNA): TGTGCCAGCAGCCAGGACAGCTTCAATCAGCCCCAGCATTTT. As protein: CASSQDSFNQPQHF. This chain joins TRBV5-8 and TRBJ1-5; weak D call: TRBD1 (6 bases). Trimming took off 4 bases at V and 3 bases at J, with 11 bases between the two ends. The CDR3 has 14 residues. Germline V CDR1 and CDR2: SGHTS, YDEGEE.

This clonotype was seen only once. A junction boundary mismatches the germline segment, possibly from a read error. The gene calls are TRBV4-3 and TRBJ2-1; 7 bases match TRBD2. The CDR3 length is 16 residues. The germline V gene has CDR1 LGHNA and CDR2 YSLEER. In nucleotides, the CDR3 is TGCGCCAGAAGCCAACCTGAGGGGAGGGTGCACAATGAGCAGTTCTTC. This encodes CARSQPEGRVHNEQFF.

This clonotype has only a few counts. The chain links TRBV20-1 to TRBJ2-4, with D possibly being TRBD2 (6 bases). The germline CDR1 and CDR2 sequences are DFQATT and SNEGSKA (reference sequence). The CDR3 is 12 residues long. V was cut by 6 bases and J by 7 bases, with 13 bases left in between. The CDR3 DNA reads as TGCAGTGCAAAACATGGGGGGAACATTCAGTACTTC. This gives the protein CSAKHGGNIQYF.

Note on this clonotype: A clone one base away is much larger, so this may be a read error. CDR3 nucleotides: TGTGCCAGAAGTCTCGGGACTAGCGGGTTCTACGAGCAGTACTTC. Translated: CARSLGTSGFYEQYF. This chain uses TRBV27 with TRBJ2-7, with 12 bases lining up with TRBD2. The CDR3 length is 15 residues. With 9 bases clipped from V and 3 bases from J, the junction kept 9 bases outside the gene matches. CDR1 and CDR2 from the germline V gene are MNHEY and SMNVEV (reference sequence).

In this sample, this clonotype turned up many times. The V gene is TRBV5-1, the J gene TRBJ1-1; 7 bases line up with TRBD1. V dropped 5 bases and J dropped 4; count of bases not matched to a gene: 8. The CDR3 length is 14 residues. Germline V gene data show CDR1 as SGHRS and CDR2 as YFSETQ. The CDR3 region is CASRVEGASTEAFF. The CDR3 DNA is TGCGCCAGCAGGGTCGAGGGGGCCAGCACTGAAGCTTTCTTT.

In its sample, this clonotype was seen a few times. V usage is TRBV28 and J usage is TRBJ2-5; possible D gene TRBD2, 5 bases. Germline CDR1 and CDR2: MDHEN and SYDVKM. Deletions cut 6 bases from V and 5 bases from J, with 19 bases between. There are 15 residues in the CDR3. The CDR3 protein is CASSRSTASHETQYF. The DNA of the CDR3 is TGTGCCAGCAGCCGAAGCACGGCTAGCCACGAGACCCAGTACTTC.

On this clonotype: A read error may be the cause here, since a much bigger clone is one base away. The rearrangement links TRBV6-6 to TRBJ2-3; D is unresolved. The length of the CDR3 is 14 residues. Germline V gene data show CDR1 as MNHNY and CDR2 as SVGAGI (reference sequence). CDR3 DNA: TGTGCCAGCGGTTACTCGGCTAGCACAGATACGCAGTATTTT. Protein: CASGYSASTDTQYF.

Regarding this clonotype: This may come from a read error, since a much larger clone is one base off. The CDR3 spells CASSLVGFGGPNEQFF. For the CDR3, the DNA is TGTGCCAGCAGTTTAGTCGGGTTTGGAGGCCCTAATGAGCAGTTCTTC. The chain combines TRBV27 with TRBJ2-1, with D possibly being TRBD2 (5 bases). The germline V gene encodes CDR1 MNHEY and CDR2 SMNVEV (reference sequence). The CDR3 has 16 residues. Trimming took 2 bases from V and 7 from J, leaving 18 bases between them.

This clonotype was detected many times. The rearrangement links TRBV6-1 to TRBJ1-1; D is ambiguous. V shed 6 bases and J shed 3 bases, with 8 bases lying between them. CDR3 length: 12 amino acids. In germline, CDR1 is MNHNS, CDR2 SASEGT. CDR3 nucleotides: TGTGCCAGCAGGGGAGGGTACACTGAAGCTTTCTTT. Residues: CASRGGYTEAFF.

A note on this clonotype: A read error may be the cause here, since a much bigger clone is one base away. V and J are TRBV20-1 and TRBJ2-1, with no clear D. This CDR3 has 13 amino acids. CDR1 and CDR2 from the germline V gene are DFQATT and SNEGSKA (reference sequence). Trimming stripped 2 bases from V and 0 bases from J, with 5 bases between. DNA for the CDR3: TGCAGTGCTAGATATCACTCCTACAATGAGCAGTTCTTC. Its protein is CSARYHSYNEQFF.